This TCR beta chain was profiled in a study of T-cell reconstitution after alpha-beta-depleted transplantation in children. Study-level results: About two months after transplant, alpha-beta T cells reportedly came from several hundred expanded graft clones. T-cell counts and diversity were attributed mostly to newly produced T cells one year after transplant. Several patients had high TCRbeta diversity at day 60; it came from surviving recipient T cells and thymic progenitors.

Unique molecular identifiers tagged the TCRbeta library. TCRdb used MiXCR to reprocess the PCR reads, holding one entry per CDR3 protein. The top ten clones hold around 14% of a sample with 550,000 to 600,000 distinct CDR3 sequences, 23% of them seen once. The CDR3 is made up of 16 amino acids. V was pared by 6 bases and J by 6 bases, with 7 bases of the junction left unmatched. For this clonotype: Its matching antigen is unknown.

The chain is built from TRBV12-3 or TRBV12-4 and TRBJ2-4; 14 positions match TRBD2. Sequencing used PBMCs, mostly from graft donor cells, obtained 360 days after TCRalphabeta/CD19-depleted stem cell transplant. The sequence derives from a boy younger than two who had a stem cell transplant for acute myeloid leukemia, so the T cells may come from the graft donor. The CDR3 protein is CASSLTSGGAGNIQYF. DNA of the CDR3: TGTGCCAGCAGCCTGACTAGCGGGGGGGCAGGAAACATTCAGTACTTC.